This is a list of T cell receptor beta chains from one sample in a study of OX40 agonist ivuxolimab in advanced cancers. Only in-frame clones appear in the TCRdb table, and some are missing; sequencing was by immunoSEQ multiplex PCR. The sample lists roughly 70,000 clones; approximately 80% were seen once. The source was CD4+ or CD8+ T cells sorted from blood, collected in a trial of the OX40 agonist ivuxolimab. The origin of the receptors is an adult with an advanced solid tumor such as melanoma, head and neck, liver or kidney cancer. The CDR3 runs from the conserved cysteine through the conserved F or W. The D gene is left open where the match is weak. Some rows mark clone size as missing; the rest say once, few, many or name a class of expanded clone.

>.|15|TRBJ2-7|TRBV27|TRBD1
CASSPRQGLAYEQYF
TGTGCCAGCAGCCCAAGACAGGGATTAGCCTACGAGCAGTACTTC
>.|12|TRBJ2-7|TRBV27|.
CASSRPGGEQYF
TGTGCCAGCAGTCGGCCTGGGGGCGAGCAGTACTTC
>.|14|TRBJ2-7|TRBV19|.
CASSTQIRSYEQYF
TGTGCCAGTAGTACCCAGATACGCTCCTACGAGCAGTACTTC
>.|14|TRBJ2-1|TRBV6-6|.
CASSYSIFSGEQFF
TGTGCCAGCAGTTACTCGATTTTTTCGGGTGAGCAGTTCTTC
>.|14|TRBJ1-2|TRBV19|.
CASSIQTENPGYTF
TGTGCCAGTAGTATTCAGACAGAAAATCCTGGCTACACCTTC
>few|15|TRBJ1-1|TRBV6-5|.
CASSYSGGPNTEAFF
TGTGCCAGCAGTTACTCTGGGGGGCCTAACACTGAAGCTTTCTTT
>.|15|TRBJ2-1|TRBV7-9|.
CASSSPRGAYNEQFF
TGTGCCAGCAGCTCTCCTAGGGGGGCCTACAATGAGCAGTTCTTC
>.|16|TRBJ1-1|TRBV6-5|.
CASSYLGGRRNTEAFF
TGTGCCAGCAGTTACTTAGGGGGGCGGAGGAACACTGAAGCTTTCTTT
>.|17|TRBJ1-2|TRBV6-4|.
CASSDGNAVRVSSVYTF
TGTGCCAGCAGTGACGGGAACGCGGTTAGAGTTTCATCTGTCTACACCTTC
>.|16|TRBJ1-1|TRBV19|.
CASSNPLGGGHTEAFF
TGTGCCAGTAGTAACCCTCTGGGGGGAGGCCACACTGAAGCTTTCTTT
>.|12|TRBJ2-5|TRBV5-1|.
CASSFSSETQYF
TGCGCCAGCAGCTTTAGTTCAGAGACCCAGTACTTC
>.|17|TRBJ2-1|TRBV7-2|.
CASSGSSRGGSYNEQFF
TGTGCCAGCAGCGGTAGCTCAAGAGGCGGCTCCTACAATGAGCAGTTCTTC
>.|14|TRBJ1-1|TRBV18|TRBD1
CASSWDRGWTEAFF
TGTGCCAGCTCTTGGGACAGGGGGTGGACTGAAGCTTTCTTT
>few|12|TRBJ2-6|TRBV11-2|.
CALGAGANVLTF
TGTGCCCTTGGCGCTGGGGCCAACGTCCTGACTTTC
>.|13|TRBJ1-1|TRBV28|TRBD1
CASSFGLGQGAFF
TGTGCCAGCAGTTTTGGTTTGGGACAGGGAGCTTTCTTT
>.|13|TRBJ1-5|TRBV18|.
CASSTGTIGPQHF
TGTGCCAGCTCAACCGGGACGATAGGGCCCCAGCATTTT
>once|15|TRBJ1-2|TRBV6-5|.
CASSPGWAGRLGYTF
TGTGCCAGCAGCCCCGGATGGGCAGGGCGTCTTGGCTACACCTTC
>few|15|TRBJ2-7|TRBV5-8|TRBD1
CASSFPDRGGYEQYF
TGTGCCAGCAGCTTTCCGGACAGGGGGGGCTACGAGCAGTACTTC
>few|15|TRBJ2-5|TRBV5-6|.
CASSARGGDQETQYF
TGTGCCAGCAGCGCTCGCGGGGGCGACCAAGAGACCCAGTACTTC
>.|14|TRBJ2-7|TRBV2|TRBD1
CASRDREGDYEQYF
TGTGCCAGCAGAGACAGGGAAGGGGACTACGAGCAGTACTTC
>.|16|TRBJ2-2|TRBV11-3|TRBD2
CASSSQGLAATGELFF
TGTGCCAGCAGCTCCCAAGGACTAGCCGCCACCGGGGAGCTGTTTTTT
>.|14|TRBJ2-4|TRBV5-1|.
CASSLSPPGDIQYF
TGCGCCAGCAGCTTGTCCCCACCGGGAGACATTCAGTACTTC
>.|17|TRBJ1-6|TRBV7-2|TRBD1
CASSLRGGGWLGSPLHF
TGTGCCAGCAGCTTACGAGGGGGCGGATGGTTAGGTTCACCCCTCCACTTT
>.|14|TRBJ2-5|TRBV7-2|.
CASSLVNSEETQYF
TGTGCCAGCAGCTTAGTAAACTCAGAGGAGACCCAGTACTTC
>.|17|TRBJ1-5|TRBV19|TRBD1
CASSAREGAVSNQPQHF
TGTGCCAGTAGTGCCCGCGAGGGGGCCGTTAGCAATCAGCCCCAGCATTTT
>.|13|TRBJ1-2|TRBV5-1|.
CASAIGSNYGYTF
TGCGCCAGCGCGATAGGTAGTAACTATGGCTACACCTTC
>few|15|TRBJ1-6|TRBV6-4|TRBD1
CASSVRTGPNSPLHF
TGTGCCAGCAGCGTACGGACAGGACCCAATTCACCCCTCCACTTT
>.|17|TRBJ2-7|TRBV18|TRBD2
CASSPPYGREDSYEQYF
TGTGCCAGCTCACCACCTTATGGCCGGGAGGACTCCTACGAGCAGTACTTC
>.|19|TRBJ2-1|TRBV5-1|TRBD2
CASSSLLAGGTSSYNEQFF
TGCGCCAGCAGCTCCCTACTAGCGGGGGGTACGAGCTCCTACAATGAGCAGTTCTTC
>.|17|TRBJ2-7|TRBV15|.
CATSRDGGGELRREQYF
TGTGCCACCAGCAGAGATGGGGGCGGGGAATTACGACGGGAGCAGTACTTC
>.|14|TRBJ2-2|TRBV6-4|.
CASKEVSNTGELFF
TGTGCCAGCAAAGAAGTTTCGAACACCGGGGAGCTGTTTTTT
>.|14|TRBJ2-5|TRBV2|.
CASSEVRQSETQYF
TGTGCCAGCAGTGAAGTACGGCAGTCTGAGACCCAGTACTTC
>.|11|TRBJ1-2|TRBV20-1|.
CSARVERGYTF
TGCAGTGCTAGAGTCGAACGTGGCTACACCTTC
>.|17|TRBJ1-3|TRBV4-1|.
CASSQDSTVLSGNTIYF
TGCGCCAGCAGCCAAGATAGCACCGTCCTCTCTGGAAACACCATATATTTT
>.|15|TRBJ1-1|TRBV19|.
CASSIPGVLNTEAFF
TGTGCCAGTAGTATCCCGGGGGTTCTGAACACTGAAGCTTTCTTT
>.|14|TRBJ1-4|TRBV6-1|.
CASSEGATNEKLFF
TGTGCCAGCAGTGAAGGGGCAACTAATGAAAAACTGTTTTTT
>.|14|TRBJ1-1|TRBV2|.
CASSIRVLNTEAFF
TGTGCCAGCAGTATCAGGGTCCTGAACACTGAAGCTTTCTTT
>once|14|TRBJ2-7|TRBV19|.
CASSIVAGRYEQYF
TGTGCCAGTAGTATCGTTGCTGGTAGATACGAGCAGTACTTC
>.|16|TRBJ2-6|TRBV5-1|.
CASSLGTETGANVLTF
TGCGCCAGCAGCTTGGGGACAGAGACTGGGGCCAACGTCCTGACTTTC
>.|17|TRBJ2-2|TRBV6-4|TRBD2
CASSDSTAAGGTGELFF
TGTGCCAGCAGTGACTCGACAGCAGCGGGGGGGACCGGGGAGCTGTTTTTT
>few|14|TRBJ2-3|TRBV29-1|.
CSVRRQANTDTQYF
TGCAGCGTCAGACGACAGGCGAACACAGATACGCAGTATTTT
>.|15|TRBJ2-2|TRBV30|.
CAWSVIGVGPGELFF
TGTGCCTGGAGTGTTATAGGGGTTGGGCCCGGGGAGCTGTTTTTT
>.|14|TRBJ2-7|TRBV6-1|.
CASRSVGGPYEQYF
TGTGCCAGCAGATCGGTGGGGGGTCCCTACGAGCAGTACTTC
>.|15|TRBJ2-1|TRBV11-2|.
CASSLDRGSYNEQFF
TGTGCCAGCAGCTTAGACAGGGGATCCTACAATGAGCAGTTCTTC
>.|12|TRBJ1-1|TRBV25-1|.
CASSADITEAFF
TGTGCCAGCAGTGCAGACATTACTGAAGCTTTCTTT
>.|18|TRBJ1-1|TRBV11-2|TRBD1
CASSLRFGTGVTNTEAFF
TGTGCCAGCAGCTTACGATTTGGGACAGGAGTAACGAACACTGAAGCTTTCTTT
>.|12|TRBJ1-5|TRBV1|.
CTSSRPNQPQHF
TGCACCAGCAGCCGGCCGAATCAGCCCCAGCATTTT
>.|12|TRBJ1-5|TRBV2|.
CASSTLAQPQHF
TGTGCCAGCAGTACATTAGCTCAGCCCCAGCATTTT
>.|13|TRBJ2-5|TRBV30|TRBD1
CAWVGTGQETQYF
TGTGCCTGGGTGGGGACAGGACAAGAGACCCAGTACTTC
>.|14|TRBJ2-5|TRBV7-2|.
CASSLVTGRETQYF
TGTGCCAGCAGCTTAGTCACGGGCCGGGAGACCCAGTACTTC
>.|13|TRBJ1-1|TRBV5-1|TRBD1
CASSNDRDTEAFF
TGCGCCAGCAGCAACGACAGGGATACTGAAGCTTTCTTT